This T cell receptor beta chain was sequenced in a study of identical twins. Findings and caveats of the study: Compared with unrelated sharing, twin-shared out-of-frame alpha sequences had more low-probability sequences. Excess sharing by twins proved weaker in beta out-of-frame sequences.

V gave up 1 base and J gave up 5 bases; unmatched junction bases: 8. The CDR3 runs 16 residues. About this clonotype itself: Its target is not known.

TCRdb called the 5' RACE reads again in MiXCR, with one record for every CDR3 protein. This table has about 340,000 distinct CDR3 sequences, 9% to 15% appearing once. A further study also used this sample, focusing on yellow fever vaccine responses in identical twins.

V and J are TRBV12-3 or TRBV12-4 and TRBJ2-7; 10 bases agree with TRBD2. This TCR came from a woman between 18 and 30 years old in good health. Sample: CD8+ T cells sorted from blood. CDR3 loop: CASSLVGTSAPHEQYF. CDR3 in DNA: TGTGCCAGCAGTTTAGTAGGGACTAGCGCTCCCCACGAGCAGTACTTC.